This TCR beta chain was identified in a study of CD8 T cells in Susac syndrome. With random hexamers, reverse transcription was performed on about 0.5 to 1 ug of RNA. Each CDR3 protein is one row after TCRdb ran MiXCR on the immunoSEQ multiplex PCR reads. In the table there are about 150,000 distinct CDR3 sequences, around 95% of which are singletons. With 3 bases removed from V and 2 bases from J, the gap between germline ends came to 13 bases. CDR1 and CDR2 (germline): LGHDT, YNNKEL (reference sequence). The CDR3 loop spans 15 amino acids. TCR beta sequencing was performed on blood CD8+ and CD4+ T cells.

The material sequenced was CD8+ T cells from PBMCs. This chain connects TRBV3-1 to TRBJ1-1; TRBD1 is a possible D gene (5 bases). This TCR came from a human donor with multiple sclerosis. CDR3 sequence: CASSQPGTANTEAFF. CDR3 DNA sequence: TGTGCCAGCAGCCAGCCCGGGACGGCTAACACTGAAGCTTTCTTT.